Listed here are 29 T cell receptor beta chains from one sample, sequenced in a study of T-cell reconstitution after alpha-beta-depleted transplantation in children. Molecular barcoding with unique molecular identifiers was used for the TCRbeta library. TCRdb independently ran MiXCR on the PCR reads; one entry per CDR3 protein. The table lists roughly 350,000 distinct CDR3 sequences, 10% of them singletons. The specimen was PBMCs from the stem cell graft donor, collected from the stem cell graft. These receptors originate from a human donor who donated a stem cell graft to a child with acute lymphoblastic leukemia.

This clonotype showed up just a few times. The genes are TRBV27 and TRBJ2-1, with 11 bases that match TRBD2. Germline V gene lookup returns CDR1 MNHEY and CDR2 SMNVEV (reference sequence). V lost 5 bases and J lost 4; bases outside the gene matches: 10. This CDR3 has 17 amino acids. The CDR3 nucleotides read TGTGCCAGCAGTCGGACTAGCGGGCCGACGGCTTACAATGAGCAGTTCTTC. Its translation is CASSRTSGPTAYNEQFF.

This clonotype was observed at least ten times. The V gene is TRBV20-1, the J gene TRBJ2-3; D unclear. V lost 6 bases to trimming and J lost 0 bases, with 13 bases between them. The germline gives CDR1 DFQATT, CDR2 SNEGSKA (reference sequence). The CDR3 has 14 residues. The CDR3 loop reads CSATTGVSTDTQYF. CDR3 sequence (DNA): TGCAGTGCCACAACTGGAGTAAGCACAGATACGCAGTATTTT.

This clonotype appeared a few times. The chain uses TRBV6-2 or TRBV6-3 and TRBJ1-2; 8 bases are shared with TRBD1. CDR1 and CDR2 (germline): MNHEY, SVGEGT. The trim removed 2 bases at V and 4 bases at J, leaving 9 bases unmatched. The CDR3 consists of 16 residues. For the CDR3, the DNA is TGTGCCAGCAGTTACGGGCAGGGGGCAGGAGGCTATGGCTACACCTTC. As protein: CASSYGQGAGGYGYTF.

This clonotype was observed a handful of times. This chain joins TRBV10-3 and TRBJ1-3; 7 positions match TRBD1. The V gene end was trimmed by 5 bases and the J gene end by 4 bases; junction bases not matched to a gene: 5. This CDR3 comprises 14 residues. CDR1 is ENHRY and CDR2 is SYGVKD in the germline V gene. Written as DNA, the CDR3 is TGTGCCATCAGTCCCGGGACAGAAGGAAACACCATATATTTT. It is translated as CAISPGTEGNTIYF.

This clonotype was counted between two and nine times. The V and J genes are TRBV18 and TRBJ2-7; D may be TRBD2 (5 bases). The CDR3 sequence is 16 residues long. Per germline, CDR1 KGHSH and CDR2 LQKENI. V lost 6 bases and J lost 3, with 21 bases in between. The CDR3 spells CASSRATTLKNYEQYF. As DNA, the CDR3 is TGTGCCAGCTCCCGAGCGACTACCTTAAAGAACTACGAGCAGTACTTC.

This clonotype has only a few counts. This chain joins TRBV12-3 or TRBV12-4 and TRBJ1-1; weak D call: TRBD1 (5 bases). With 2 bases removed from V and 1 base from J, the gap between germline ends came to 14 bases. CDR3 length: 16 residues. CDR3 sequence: CASSLMIVRGNTEAFF. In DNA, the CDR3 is TGTGCCAGCAGTTTAATGATAGTTAGGGGGAACACTGAAGCTTTCTTT.

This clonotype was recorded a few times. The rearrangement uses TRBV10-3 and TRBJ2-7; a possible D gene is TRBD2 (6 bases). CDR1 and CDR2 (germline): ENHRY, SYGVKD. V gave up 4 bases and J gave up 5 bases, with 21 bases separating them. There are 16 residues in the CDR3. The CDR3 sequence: CAISGGDSGLMDEQYF. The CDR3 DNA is TGTGCCATCAGTGGGGGGGACTCGGGTTTGATGGACGAGCAGTACTTC.

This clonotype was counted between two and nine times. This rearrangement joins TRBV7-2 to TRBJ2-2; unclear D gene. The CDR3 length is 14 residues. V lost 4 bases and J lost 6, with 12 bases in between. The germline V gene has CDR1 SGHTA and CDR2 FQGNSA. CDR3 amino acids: CASSSGIRAGELFF. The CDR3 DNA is TGTGCCAGCAGCTCTGGTATACGGGCCGGGGAGCTGTTTTTT.

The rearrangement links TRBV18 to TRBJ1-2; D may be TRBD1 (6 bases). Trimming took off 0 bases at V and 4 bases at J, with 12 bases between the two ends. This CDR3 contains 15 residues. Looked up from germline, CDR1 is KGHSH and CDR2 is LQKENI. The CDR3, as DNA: TGTGCCAGCTCACCACCGCAGGGGCTTGGCTATGGCTACACCTTC. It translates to CASSPPQGLGYGYTF.

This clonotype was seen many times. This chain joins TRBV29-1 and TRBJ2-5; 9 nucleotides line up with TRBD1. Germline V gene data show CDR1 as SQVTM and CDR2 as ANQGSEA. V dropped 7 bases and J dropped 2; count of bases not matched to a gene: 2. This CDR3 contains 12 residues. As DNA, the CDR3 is TGCAGCGCCGGGACAGGGCAAGAGACCCAGTACTTC. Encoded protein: CSAGTGQETQYF.

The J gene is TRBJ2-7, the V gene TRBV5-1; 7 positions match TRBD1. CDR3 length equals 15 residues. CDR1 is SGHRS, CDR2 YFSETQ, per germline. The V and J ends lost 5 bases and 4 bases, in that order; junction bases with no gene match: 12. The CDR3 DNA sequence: TGCGCCAGCAGTTCTGACAGGGTCAAGACGTACGAGCAGTACTTC. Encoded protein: CASSSDRVKTYEQYF. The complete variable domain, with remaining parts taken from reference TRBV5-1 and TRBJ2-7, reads KAGVTQTPRYLIKTRGQQVTLSCSPISGHRSVSWYQQTPGQGLQFLFEYFSETQRNKGNFPGRFSGRQFSNSRSEMNVSTLELGDSALYLCASSSDRVKTYEQYFGPGTRLTVT.

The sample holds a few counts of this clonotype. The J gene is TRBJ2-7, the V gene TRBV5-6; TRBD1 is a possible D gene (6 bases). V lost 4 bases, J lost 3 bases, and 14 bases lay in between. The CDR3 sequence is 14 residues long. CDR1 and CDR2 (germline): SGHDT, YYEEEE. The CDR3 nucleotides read TGTGCCAGCAGCAACAGGGAAGAGGTCTACGAGCAGTACTTC. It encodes CASSNREEVYEQYF.

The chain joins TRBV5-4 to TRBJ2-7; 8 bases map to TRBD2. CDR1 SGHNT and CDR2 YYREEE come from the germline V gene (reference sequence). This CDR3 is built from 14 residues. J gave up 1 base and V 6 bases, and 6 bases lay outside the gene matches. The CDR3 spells CASTVSGDSYEQYF. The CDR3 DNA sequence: TGTGCCAGCACCGTTAGCGGGGATTCCTACGAGCAGTACTTC.

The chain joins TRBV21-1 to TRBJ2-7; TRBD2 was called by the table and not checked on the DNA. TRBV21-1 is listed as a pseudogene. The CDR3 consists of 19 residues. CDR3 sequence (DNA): TGTGGCAGCAGCAAATGGAAAGATGGACTAGCGGGAGACACCTACGAGCAGTACTTC. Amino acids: CGSSKWKDGLAGDTYEQYF.

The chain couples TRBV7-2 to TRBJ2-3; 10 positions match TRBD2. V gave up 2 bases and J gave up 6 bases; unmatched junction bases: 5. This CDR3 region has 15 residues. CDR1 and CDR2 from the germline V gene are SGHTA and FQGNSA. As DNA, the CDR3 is TGTGCCAGCAGCTTAACAGGACTAGCGGTGGATACGCAGTATTTT. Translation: CASSLTGLAVDTQYF. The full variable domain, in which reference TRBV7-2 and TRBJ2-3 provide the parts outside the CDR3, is GAGVSQSPSNKVTEKGKDVELRCDPISGHTALYWYRQSLGQGLEFLIYFQGNSAPDKSGLPSDRFSAERTGGSVSTLTIQRTQQEDSAVYLCASSLTGLAVDTQYFGPGTRLTVL.

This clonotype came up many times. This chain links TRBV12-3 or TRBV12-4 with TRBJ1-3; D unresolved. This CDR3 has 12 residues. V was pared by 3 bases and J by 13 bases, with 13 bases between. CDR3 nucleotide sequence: TGTGCCAGCAGTTTGGCAAGAAGAGAGATATATTTT. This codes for CASSLARREIYF.

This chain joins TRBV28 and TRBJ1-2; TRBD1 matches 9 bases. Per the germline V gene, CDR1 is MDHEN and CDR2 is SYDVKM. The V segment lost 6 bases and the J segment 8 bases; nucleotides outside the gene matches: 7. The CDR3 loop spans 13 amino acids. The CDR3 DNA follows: TGTGCCAGCAGAGGTTGGACAGGGGAAGGCTACACCTTC. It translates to CASRGWTGEGYTF.

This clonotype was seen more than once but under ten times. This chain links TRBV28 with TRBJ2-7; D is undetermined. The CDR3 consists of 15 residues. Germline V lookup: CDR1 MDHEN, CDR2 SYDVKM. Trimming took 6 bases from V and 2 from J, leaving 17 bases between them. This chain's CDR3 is CASSSVWAATYEQYF. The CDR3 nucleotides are TGTGCCAGCAGCTCAGTTTGGGCGGCCACCTACGAGCAGTACTTC.

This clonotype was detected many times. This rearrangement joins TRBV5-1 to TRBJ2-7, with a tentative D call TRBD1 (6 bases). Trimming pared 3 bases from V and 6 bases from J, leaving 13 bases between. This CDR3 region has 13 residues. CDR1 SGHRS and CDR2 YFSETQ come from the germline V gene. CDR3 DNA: TGCGCCAGCAGCTCCCTAGACAGGAGCGAGCAGTACTTC. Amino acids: CASSSLDRSEQYF.

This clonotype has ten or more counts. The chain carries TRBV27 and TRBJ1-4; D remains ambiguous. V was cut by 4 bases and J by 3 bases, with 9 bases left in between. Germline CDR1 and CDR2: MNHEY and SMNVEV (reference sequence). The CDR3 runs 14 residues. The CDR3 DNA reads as TGTGCCAGCAGTTCTTGGGCGGCTAATGAAAAACTGTTTTTT. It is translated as CASSSWAANEKLFF.

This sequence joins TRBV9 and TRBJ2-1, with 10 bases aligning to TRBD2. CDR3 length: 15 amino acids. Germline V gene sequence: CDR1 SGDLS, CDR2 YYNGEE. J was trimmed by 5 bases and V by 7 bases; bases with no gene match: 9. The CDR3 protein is CASAVGTSANNEQFF. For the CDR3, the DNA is TGTGCCAGCGCCGTTGGGACTAGCGCCAACAATGAGCAGTTCTTC.

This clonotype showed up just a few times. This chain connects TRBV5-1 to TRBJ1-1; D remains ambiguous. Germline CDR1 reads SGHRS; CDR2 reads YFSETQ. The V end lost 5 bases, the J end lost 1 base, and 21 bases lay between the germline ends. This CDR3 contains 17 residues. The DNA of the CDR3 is TGCGCCAGCAGTTTGAACCGTCGGGTCTACTCGAACACTGAAGCTTTCTTT. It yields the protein CASSLNRRVYSNTEAFF.

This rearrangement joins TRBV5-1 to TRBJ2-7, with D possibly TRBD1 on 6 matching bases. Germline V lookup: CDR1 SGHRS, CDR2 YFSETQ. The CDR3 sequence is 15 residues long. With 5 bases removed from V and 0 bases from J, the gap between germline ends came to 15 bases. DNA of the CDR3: TGCGCCAGCAGGCTTCTACCGGACAGCTCCTACGAGCAGTACTTC. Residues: CASRLLPDSSYEQYF.

CDR3 in DNA: TGTGCCTGGAGCTGGCGGGAGGGCTTCATGTACGAGCAGTACTTC. This translates into CAWSWREGFMYEQYF. The chain carries TRBV30 and TRBJ2-7; 9 bases fit TRBD2. The trim removed 3 bases at V and 4 bases at J, leaving 10 bases unmatched. This CDR3 contains 15 residues. Germline V lookup: CDR1 GTSNPN, CDR2 SVGIG (reference sequence).

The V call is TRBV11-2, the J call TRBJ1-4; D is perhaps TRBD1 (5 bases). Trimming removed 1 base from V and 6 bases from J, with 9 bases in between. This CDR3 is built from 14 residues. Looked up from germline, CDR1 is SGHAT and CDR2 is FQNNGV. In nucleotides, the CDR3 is TGTGCCAGCAGCTTAGGGGGCCCATATGAAAAACTGTTTTTT. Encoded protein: CASSLGGPYEKLFF.

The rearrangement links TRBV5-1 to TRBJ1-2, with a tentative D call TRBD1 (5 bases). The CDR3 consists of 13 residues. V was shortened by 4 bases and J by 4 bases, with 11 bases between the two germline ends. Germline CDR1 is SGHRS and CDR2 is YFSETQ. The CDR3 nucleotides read TGCGCCAGCAGCGAGGGACCGTCCTATGGCTACACCTTC. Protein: CASSEGPSYGYTF.

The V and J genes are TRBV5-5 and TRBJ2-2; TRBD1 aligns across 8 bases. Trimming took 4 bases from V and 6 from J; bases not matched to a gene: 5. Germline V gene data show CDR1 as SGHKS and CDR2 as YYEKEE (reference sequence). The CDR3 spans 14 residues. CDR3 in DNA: TGTGCCAGCAGCCAGGACAGGGTACCCGGGGAGCTGTTTTTT. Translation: CASSQDRVPGELFF. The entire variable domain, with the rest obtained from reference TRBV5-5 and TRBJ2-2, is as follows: DAGVTQSPTHLIKTRGQQVTLRCSPISGHKSVSWYQQVLGQGPQFIFQYYEKEERGRGNFPDRFSARQFPNYSSELNVNALLLGDSALYLCASSQDRVPGELFFGEGSRLTVL.

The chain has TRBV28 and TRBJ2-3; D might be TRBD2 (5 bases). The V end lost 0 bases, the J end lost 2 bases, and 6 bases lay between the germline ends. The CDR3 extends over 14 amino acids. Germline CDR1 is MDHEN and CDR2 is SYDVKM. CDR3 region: CASSLWRATDTQYF. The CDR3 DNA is TGTGCCAGCAGTTTATGGCGGGCCACAGATACGCAGTATTTT.

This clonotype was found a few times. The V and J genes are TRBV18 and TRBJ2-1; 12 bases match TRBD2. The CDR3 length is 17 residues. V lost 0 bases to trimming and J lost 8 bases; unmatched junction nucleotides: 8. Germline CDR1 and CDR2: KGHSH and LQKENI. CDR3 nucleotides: TGTGCCAGCTCACCACCCGGTCTAGCGGGAGGGCCCCATGAGCAGTTCTTC. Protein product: CASSPPGLAGGPHEQFF.